The 14 T cell receptor beta chains reported below all come from one sample, sequenced in a study of T cells in Graves' hyperthyroidism and ophthalmopathy. Amplified TCR beta CDR3 regions derived from RNA transcripts. TCR CDR3 underwent first-round RT-PCR with the HTBI primer set. In TCRdb, the multiplex PCR reads were re-called with MiXCR into one record per CDR3 protein. The profile shows about 350,000 distinct CDR3 sequences, around 13% of them singletons. The sequencing sample was made of blood. The receptors were gathered from a woman aged 30 to 39 with Graves' hyperthyroidism.

This clonotype occurred a few times. The rearrangement uses TRBV11-2 and TRBJ2-7; no clear D gene. V was trimmed by 1 base and J by 1 base, leaving 5 bases between them. The CDR3 is 13 residues long. Germline V gene sequence: CDR1 SGHAT, CDR2 FQNNGV. CDR3 amino acids: CASSLVISYEQYF. CDR3 DNA: TGTGCCAGCAGCTTAGTTATTTCCTACGAGCAGTACTTC.

The rearrangement joins TRBV12-5 to TRBJ2-2; 7 bases are a match to TRBD1. V gave up 3 bases and J gave up 3 bases; unmatched junction bases: 4. Germline V lookup: CDR1 LGHNT, CDR2 FRNRAP. The CDR3 runs 15 residues. As DNA, the CDR3 is TGTGCTAGTGGTTTAGGTCAGGGGGACACCGGGGAGCTGTTTTTT. As protein: CASGLGQGDTGELFF. Supplemented by reference TRBV12-5 and TRBJ2-2, the full variable domain reads DARVTQTPRHKVTEMGQEVTMRCQPILGHNTVFWYRQTMMQGLELLAYFRNRAPLDDSGMPKDRFSAEMPDATLATLKIQPSEPRDSAVYFCASGLGQGDTGELFFGEGSRLTVL.

The rearrangement uses TRBV7-9 and TRBJ2-7; TRBD1 might be the D (6 bases). With 5 bases removed from V and 4 bases from J, the gap between germline ends came to 12 bases. CDR1 is SEHNR and CDR2 is FQNEAQ in the germline V gene (reference sequence). This CDR3 spans 13 amino acids. The CDR3 DNA is TGTGCCAGCAGCCTACAGGGTTGGTACGAGCAGTACTTC. Translation gives CASSLQGWYEQYF.

This clonotype showed up many times. The chain recombines TRBV11-2 with TRBJ1-2; 7 nucleotides agree with TRBD1. Germline V lookup: CDR1 SGHAT, CDR2 FQNNGV. There are 15 residues in the CDR3. The V gene end was trimmed by 4 bases and the J gene end by 6 bases; junction bases not matched to a gene: 11. The CDR3 spells CASSSLGQAENGYTF. DNA for the CDR3: TGTGCCAGCAGCTCCCTCGGACAGGCCGAGAATGGCTACACCTTC.

This chain links TRBV24-1 with TRBJ2-1, with TRBD2 matching over 13 bases. Germline CDR1 KGHDR, CDR2 SFDVKD. With 6 bases clipped from V and 5 bases from J, the junction kept 9 bases outside the gene matches. CDR3 length: 17 residues. This chain's CDR3 is CATSNLGTSGTHNEQFF. The CDR3 nucleotides are TGTGCCACCAGTAATCTCGGGACTAGCGGGACCCACAATGAGCAGTTCTTC.

This sequence joins TRBV12-3 or TRBV12-4 and TRBJ2-5, with 12 bases lining up with TRBD2. CDR3 length equals 15 residues. V lost 6 bases to trimming and J lost 5 bases; unmatched junction nucleotides: 7. The CDR3 loop reads CASRQLAGGDETQYF. The CDR3 bases are TGTGCCAGCAGACAACTAGCGGGAGGTGACGAGACCCAGTACTTC.

This clonotype has a count of ten or more. The rearrangement joins TRBV6-1 to TRBJ2-1; 8 bases align to TRBD1. The germline V gene encodes CDR1 MNHNS and CDR2 SASEGT. CDR3 length equals 15 residues. V shed 6 bases and J 7 bases; nucleotides not matched to a gene: 11. In DNA form, the CDR3 reads TGTGCCAGCAGGCAGGGGGCGAATACCGAAAATGAGCAGTTCTTC. This sequence encodes CASRQGANTENEQFF.

This sequence joins TRBV7-9 and TRBJ1-1, with 10 nucleotides matching TRBD1. Germline values: CDR1 SEHNR, CDR2 FQNEAQ (reference sequence). V gave up 5 bases and J gave up 8 bases; unmatched junction bases: 17. This CDR3 is built from 17 residues. The CDR3 bases are TGTGCCAGCAGCCTTGGGCGAGGCGGGGGGACAGGGGTCGAAGCTTTCTTT. Protein sequence: CASSLGRGGGTGVEAFF.

This clonotype was detected ten times or more. The V and J genes are TRBV11-2 and TRBJ2-7, with 9 nucleotides matching TRBD1. The V gene's germline CDR1 is SGHAT and CDR2 FQNNGV. The CDR3 is 15 amino acids. Trimming removed 4 bases from V and 2 bases from J; junction bases left unmatched: 6. The CDR3 DNA sequence: TGTGCCAGCAGCTCCCAGGGACAGGGTCCCTACGAGCAGTACTTC. It codes for CASSSQGQGPYEQYF.

A few counts support this clonotype. The gene calls are TRBV18 and TRBJ1-2; the match to TRBD1 covers 8 bases. This CDR3 is built from 14 residues. Germline lookup yields CDR1 KGHSH and CDR2 LQKENI. The junction had 5 bases not matched to a gene; V was cut back by 4 bases and J by 4 bases. In DNA, the CDR3 is TGTGCCAGCTCACAGACAGGGGAGGCCTATGGCTACACCTTC. Encoded protein: CASSQTGEAYGYTF.

The chain has TRBV25-1 and TRBJ2-3, with D possibly matching TRBD2 (6 bases). From germline, CDR1 is MGHDK and CDR2 SYGVNS. The CDR3 runs to 10 residues. Deletions cut 6 bases from V and 10 bases from J, with 8 bases between. CDR3 nucleotides: TGTGCCAGCAGGCGGGATGCGCAGTATTTT. Translated: CASRRDAQYF.

This clonotype was observed many times. CDR3 coding DNA: TGTGCCAGCGGGAGGGTTAGCGCCTACAATGAGCAGTTCTTC. Translated: CASGRVSAYNEQFF. The chain is built from TRBV6-1 and TRBJ2-1; 7 bases agree with TRBD2. CDR1 and CDR2 from the germline V gene are MNHNS and SASEGT. J gave up 2 bases and V 8 bases, and 6 bases lay outside the gene matches. This CDR3 spans 14 amino acids.

In its sample, this clonotype was seen a few times. The chain joins TRBV18 to TRBJ2-3, with TRBD2 matching over 11 bases. With 6 bases clipped from V and 6 bases from J, the junction kept 11 bases outside the gene matches. CDR3 length: 16 residues. Germline V lookup: CDR1 KGHSH, CDR2 LQKENI. CDR3 DNA sequence: TGTGCCAGCTCGACACTAGCGGGAGAGAAACCGGATACGCAGTATTTT. This encodes CASSTLAGEKPDTQYF.

This clonotype was recorded many times. This chain uses TRBV12-3 or TRBV12-4 with TRBJ2-1, with a weak D call TRBD2 (6 bases). Trimming stripped 6 bases from V and 0 bases from J, with 12 bases between. There are 15 residues in the CDR3. The CDR3 bases are TGTGCCAGCAGACCCCTAGCGTCCTCCTACAATGAGCAGTTCTTC. It yields the protein CASRPLASSYNEQFF.